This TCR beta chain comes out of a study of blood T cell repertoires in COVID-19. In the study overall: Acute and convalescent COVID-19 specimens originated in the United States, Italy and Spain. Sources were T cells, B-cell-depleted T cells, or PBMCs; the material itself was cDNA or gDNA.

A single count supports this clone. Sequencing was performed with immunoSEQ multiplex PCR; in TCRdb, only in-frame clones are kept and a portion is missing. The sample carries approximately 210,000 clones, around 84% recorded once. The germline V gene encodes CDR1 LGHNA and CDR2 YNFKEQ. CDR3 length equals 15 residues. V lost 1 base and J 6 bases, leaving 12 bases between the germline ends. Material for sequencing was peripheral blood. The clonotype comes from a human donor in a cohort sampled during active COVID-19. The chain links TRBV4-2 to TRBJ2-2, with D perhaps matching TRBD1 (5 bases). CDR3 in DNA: TGTGCCAGCAGCCAAGGGCAGGGCACCTCCGGGGAGCTGTTTTTT. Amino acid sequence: CASSQGQGTSGELFF.